This entry features one TCR beta chain sequence. The data belong to a study of blood T cell repertoires in COVID-19. The wider study: Material from acute and convalescent COVID-19 was sourced from the United States, Italy and Spain. Nucleic acid was either cDNA or gDNA, and it came from T cells, B-cell-depleted T cells, or PBMCs.

As processed by the authors: Reference gene primer amplification gave nucleated cell count estimates. Produced via immunoSEQ multiplex PCR; TCRdb's table is partial and in-frame only. The V and J calls and clone size were taken over from that table, and D and trimming were inferred from the DNA. Of some 200,000 clones in the sample, 75% to 80% were seen once. The specimen was peripheral blood. This TCR derives from a woman aged 65 to 85 with acute or convalescent COVID-19.

DNA of the CDR3: TGTGCCTGGAGGCGGAATGAAAAACTGTTTTTT. This codes for CAWRRNEKLFF. The chain combines TRBV30 with TRBJ1-4, with D unclear. This CDR3 has 11 amino acids. V was shortened by 3 bases and J by 5 bases, with 4 bases between the two germline ends. Per the germline V gene, CDR1 is GTSNPN and CDR2 is SVGIG (reference sequence).